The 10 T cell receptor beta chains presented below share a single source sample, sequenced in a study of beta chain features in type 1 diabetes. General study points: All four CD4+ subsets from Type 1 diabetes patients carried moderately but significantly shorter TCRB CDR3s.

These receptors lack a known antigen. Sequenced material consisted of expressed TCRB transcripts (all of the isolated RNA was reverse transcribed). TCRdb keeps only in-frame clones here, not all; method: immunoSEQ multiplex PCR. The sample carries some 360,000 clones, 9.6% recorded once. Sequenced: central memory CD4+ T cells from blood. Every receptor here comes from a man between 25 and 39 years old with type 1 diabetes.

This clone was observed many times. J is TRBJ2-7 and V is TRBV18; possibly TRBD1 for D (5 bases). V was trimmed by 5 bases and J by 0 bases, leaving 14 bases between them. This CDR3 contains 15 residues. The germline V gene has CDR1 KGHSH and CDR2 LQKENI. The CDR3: CASSATGDSSYEQYF. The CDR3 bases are TGTGCCAGCTCAGCTACAGGCGACAGCTCCTACGAGCAGTACTTC.

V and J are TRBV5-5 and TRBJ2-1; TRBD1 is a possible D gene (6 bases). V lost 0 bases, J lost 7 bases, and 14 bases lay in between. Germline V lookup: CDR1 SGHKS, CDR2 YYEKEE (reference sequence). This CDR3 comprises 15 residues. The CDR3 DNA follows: TGTGCCAGCAGCTTGGACGTCAGGGGAAGTAATGAGCAGTTCTTC. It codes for CASSLDVRGSNEQFF.

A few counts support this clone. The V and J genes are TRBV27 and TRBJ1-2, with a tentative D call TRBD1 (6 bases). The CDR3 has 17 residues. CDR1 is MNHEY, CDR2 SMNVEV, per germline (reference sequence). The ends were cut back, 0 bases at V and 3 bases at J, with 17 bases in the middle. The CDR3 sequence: CASSLSPSSQGYYGYTF. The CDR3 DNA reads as TGTGCCAGCAGTTTATCACCCTCCTCACAGGGATACTATGGCTACACCTTC.

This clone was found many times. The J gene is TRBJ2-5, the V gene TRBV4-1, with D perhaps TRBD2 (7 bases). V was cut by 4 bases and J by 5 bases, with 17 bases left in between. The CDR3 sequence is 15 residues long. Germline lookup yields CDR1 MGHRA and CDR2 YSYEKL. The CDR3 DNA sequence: TGCGCCAGCAGCCGAGGAACAGGGAGGGAGGAGACCCAGTACTTC. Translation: CASSRGTGREETQYF.

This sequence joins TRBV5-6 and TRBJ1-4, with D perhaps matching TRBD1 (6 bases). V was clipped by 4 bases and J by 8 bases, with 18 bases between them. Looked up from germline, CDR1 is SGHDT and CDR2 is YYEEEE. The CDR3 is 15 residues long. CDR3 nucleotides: TGTGCCAGCAGCACTGTCAGGGGAGGTACCGAAAAACTGTTTTTT. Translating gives CASSTVRGGTEKLFF.

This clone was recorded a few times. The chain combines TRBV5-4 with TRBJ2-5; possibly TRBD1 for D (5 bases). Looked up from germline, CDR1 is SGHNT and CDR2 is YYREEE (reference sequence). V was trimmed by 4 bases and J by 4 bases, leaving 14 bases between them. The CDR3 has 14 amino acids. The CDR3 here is CASSVIGVPETQYF. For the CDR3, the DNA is TGTGCCAGCAGCGTCATAGGGGTGCCAGAGACCCAGTACTTC.

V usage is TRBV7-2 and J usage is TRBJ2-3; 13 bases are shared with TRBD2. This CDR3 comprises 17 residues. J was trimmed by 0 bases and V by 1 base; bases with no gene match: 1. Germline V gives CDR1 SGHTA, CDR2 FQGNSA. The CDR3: CASSLVGLAGSTDTQYF. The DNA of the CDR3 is TGTGCCAGCAGCTTAGTGGGACTAGCGGGAAGCACAGATACGCAGTATTTT.

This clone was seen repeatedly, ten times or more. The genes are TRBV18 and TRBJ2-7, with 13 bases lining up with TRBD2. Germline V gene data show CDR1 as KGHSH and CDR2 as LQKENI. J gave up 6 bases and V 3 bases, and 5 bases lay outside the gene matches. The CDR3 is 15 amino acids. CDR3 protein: CASSPRTSGSFEQYF. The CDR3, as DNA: TGTGCCAGCTCACCCCGGACTAGCGGGAGTTTCGAGCAGTACTTC.

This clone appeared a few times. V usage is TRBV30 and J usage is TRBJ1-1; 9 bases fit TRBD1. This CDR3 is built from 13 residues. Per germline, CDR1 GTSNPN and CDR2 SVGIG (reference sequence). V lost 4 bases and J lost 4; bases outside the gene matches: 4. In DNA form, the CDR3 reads TGTGCCTGGACCCCGGGACAGGGCACTGAAGCTTTCTTT. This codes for CAWTPGQGTEAFF. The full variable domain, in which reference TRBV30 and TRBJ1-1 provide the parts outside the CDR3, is SQTIHQWPATLVQPVGSPLSLECTVEGTSNPNLYWYRQAAGRGLQLLFYSVGIGQISSEVPQNLSASRPQDRQFILSSKKLLLSDSGFYLCAWTPGQGTEAFFGQGTRLTVV.

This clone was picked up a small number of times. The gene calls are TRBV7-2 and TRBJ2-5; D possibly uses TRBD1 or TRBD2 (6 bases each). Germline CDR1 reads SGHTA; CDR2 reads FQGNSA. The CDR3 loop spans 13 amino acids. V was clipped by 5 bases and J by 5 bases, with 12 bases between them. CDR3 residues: CASSGGLRETQYF. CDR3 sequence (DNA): TGTGCCAGCAGCGGGGGGCTTAGGGAGACCCAGTACTTC.